This is a list of T cell receptor beta chains from one sample in a study of human T cells and chemical hapten exposure. TCRdb reprocessed the RACE reads via MiXCR and lists one record per CDR3 protein. Of about 120,000 distinct CDR3 sequences listed, around 10% are singletons. This sample comprised whole blood, obtained in connection with sensitization to the hapten diphenylcyclopropenone (DPC). The source is a woman in her forties or fifties with alopecia areata. Some clones in this sample may be carry-over from other donors' samples. The CDR3 runs from the conserved cysteine through the conserved F or W. D genes are given only for firm matches. The size entry is marked missing in some rows and otherwise reads once, few, many or a size class.

J,length,D,size,V,DNA,CDR3
TRBJ2-3,13,NA,few,TRBV20-1,TGCAGTGCTAGAGTCTCGGAGCAACATACGCAGTATTTT,CSARVSEQHTQYF
TRBJ2-1,13,NA,NA,TRBV6-2/TRBV6-3,TGTGCCAGCAGTCGGATGTACTTCAATGAGCAGTTCTTC,CASSRMYFNEQFF
TRBJ2-3,12,TRBD2,few,TRBV20-1,TGCAGTGCTTACGGACTAGCCCAGGTGCAGTATTTT,CSAYGLAQVQYF
TRBJ2-5,13,NA,NA,TRBV7-2,TGTGCCAGCAACCGTGACAGGCAAGAGACCCAGTACTTC,CASNRDRQETQYF
TRBJ2-3,13,NA,few,TRBV7-9,TGTGCCAGCAGCCGCAGGGCAACAGATACGCAGTATTTT,CASSRRATDTQYF
TRBJ1-1,16,NA,few,TRBV28,TGTGCCAGCAGTTTACCCCCCGGAGTTGGAAGTGCTGAAGCTTTCTTT,CASSLPPGVGSAEAFF
TRBJ1-5,21,NA,NA,TRBV7-8,TGTGCCAGCAGCTTAAAGAGCCCAGGGACGGGGTATCCGGCTTCTCATCAGCCCCAGCATTTT,CASSLKSPGTGYPASHQPQHF
TRBJ2-2,16,NA,many,TRBV7-8,TGTGCCAGCAGCTCGGGACCGCCACTTTCCCCCGGGGAGCTGTTTTTT,CASSSGPPLSPGELFF
TRBJ2-1,14,TRBD1,many,TRBV19,TGTGCCAGTACCCGGGACAGCTCCTACAATGAGCAGTTCTTC,CASTRDSSYNEQFF
TRBJ1-1,14,NA,NA,TRBV6-5,TGTGCCAGCAGACACGGGGGCGGAGGCACTGAAGCTTTCTTT,CASRHGGGGTEAFF
TRBJ1-1,13,NA,many,TRBV12-3/TRBV12-4,TGTGCCAGCAGTTTGGAGGGCAACACTGAAGCTTTCTTT,CASSLEGNTEAFF
TRBJ2-3,17,TRBD2,many,TRBV29-1,TGCAGCTGGGTTAGGCGGGAGGGCCGGCGCGGCACAGATACGCAGTATTTT,CSWVRREGRRGTDTQYF
TRBJ1-1,14,TRBD1,few,TRBV9,TGTGCCAGCAGCGCCGGGACAGGGGGGACTGAAGCTTTCTTT,CASSAGTGGTEAFF
TRBJ2-1,14,NA,few,TRBV9,TGTGCCAGCAGCTCGAGGGACTTTTACAATGAGCAGTTCTTC,CASSSRDFYNEQFF
TRBJ1-6,16,TRBD1,NA,TRBV7-2,TGTGCCAGCAGCGCGGCGTCAGGGGGCAATAATTCACCCCTCCACTTT,CASSAASGGNNSPLHF
TRBJ1-4,15,NA,NA,TRBV28,TGTGCCAGCAGTCTGCCAGGGGCGACTAATGAAAAACTGTTTTTT,CASSLPGATNEKLFF
TRBJ2-3,20,TRBD2,NA,TRBV3-1,TGTGCCAGCAGCCAAGAAAATATGGGGTATCGGCGGGGGTCCACGGATACGCAGTATTTT,CASSQENMGYRRGSTDTQYF
TRBJ1-1,16,NA,few,TRBV6-2/TRBV6-3,TGTGCCAGCAGTCTTCGTCAGGGGTTACTGAACACTGAAGCTTTCTTT,CASSLRQGLLNTEAFF
TRBJ1-5,14,TRBD1,once,TRBV24-1,TGTGCCACACAATCGGACAGGTCCAATCAGCCCCAGCATTTT,CATQSDRSNQPQHF
TRBJ2-1,15,TRBD2,many,TRBV10-3,TGTGCCATCAGTCCAGCGGGAGGGTCGCACAATGAGCAGTTCTTC,CAISPAGGSHNEQFF
TRBJ1-1,13,NA,NA,TRBV30,TGTGCCTGGGAGGCGGGGCAGAACACTGAAGCTTTCTTT,CAWEAGQNTEAFF
TRBJ1-6,14,NA,many,TRBV20-1,TGCAGTGCCCGTGGGACCGCTTATAATTCACCCCTCCACTTT,CSARGTAYNSPLHF
TRBJ2-1,13,NA,NA,TRBV24-1,TGTGCCACCAGTAACCCCAGAGGCAATGAGCAGTTCTTC,CATSNPRGNEQFF
TRBJ2-5,13,TRBD2,many,TRBV20-1,TGCAGTGCGCTAGCGGGGGGAGGTGAGACCCAGTACTTC,CSALAGGGETQYF
TRBJ2-1,11,TRBD2,NA,TRBV29-1,TGCAGCGCCGGGGGGAACAATGAGCAGTTCTTC,CSAGGNNEQFF
TRBJ2-1,16,TRBD2,few,TRBV10-3,TGTGCCATCAGTGAGACACTAGCGGGGGGGTACAATGAGCAGTTCTTC,CAISETLAGGYNEQFF
TRBJ2-5,15,TRBD2,many,TRBV15,TGTGCCACCAGCAGAGATCGGGCTAGCGGGGAGACCCAGTACTTC,CATSRDRASGETQYF
TRBJ1-5,14,NA,NA,TRBV6-5,TGTGCCAGCAGTTACATGGGTTGGGGTCAGCCCCAGCATTTT,CASSYMGWGQPQHF
TRBJ2-3,13,NA,many,TRBV7-9,TGTGCCAGCGAGGGACTCCGCACAGATACGCAGTATTTT,CASEGLRTDTQYF
TRBJ2-5,13,NA,few,TRBV9,TGTGCCAGCAGCGTAGCGGGGACCGAGACCCAGTACTTC,CASSVAGTETQYF
TRBJ1-6,16,NA,NA,TRBV6-5,TGTGCCAGCAGTCTAACACGGAGCTCCTATAATTCACCCCTCCACTTT,CASSLTRSSYNSPLHF
TRBJ2-3,15,TRBD2,NA,TRBV20-1,TGCAGTGCTTCGGTTGCGAGCGGGGGGCTAGATACGCAGTATTTT,CSASVASGGLDTQYF
TRBJ1-6,16,NA,few,TRBV27,TGTGCCAGCAGCCCCGAGGGACGGATTTACAATTCACCCCTCCACTTT,CASSPEGRIYNSPLHF
TRBJ1-5,15,NA,few,TRBV10-3,TGTGCCATCAGTGATCGGGCAGGCGGCAATCAGCCCCAGCATTTT,CAISDRAGGNQPQHF
TRBJ2-3,17,TRBD2,NA,TRBV14,TGTGCCAGCAGCCAAGGAGGTACTAGCGGGAACACAGATACGCAGTATTTT,CASSQGGTSGNTDTQYF
TRBJ2-1,15,NA,NA,TRBV5-1,TGCGCCAGCAGCCCGCGACTGAGAGGACGCAATGAGCAGTTCTTC,CASSPRLRGRNEQFF
TRBJ1-1,15,TRBD1,NA,TRBV6-6,TGTGCCAGCAGTTTCCGACAGGGGGTGAACACTGAAGCTTTCTTT,CASSFRQGVNTEAFF